The clone carrying this T cell receptor beta chain was observed at least ten times. The data originate from a study of T cells in Graves' hyperthyroidism and ophthalmopathy. The CDR3 extends over 15 amino acids. From germline, CDR1 is MNHEY and CDR2 SVGEGT. V lost 5 bases to trimming and J lost 8 bases; unmatched junction nucleotides: 5. Amplified TCR beta CDR3 regions came from RNA transcripts. HTBI primers were used for first-round RT-PCR of the TCR CDR3. TCRdb recomputed calls from the multiplex PCR reads with MiXCR, one row per CDR3 protein. This sample has 250,000 or so distinct CDR3 sequences; less than 20% occur once, and the top ten carry around 30%.

The receptor comes from a woman in her late teens or twenties with Graves' ophthalmopathy. Input material: blood. The chain uses TRBV6-2 or TRBV6-3 and TRBJ2-1, with 14 bases identical to TRBD2. Here the CDR3 DNA reads TGTGCCAGCAGTAAAAGACTAGCGGGAGGGGATGAGCAGTTCTTC. Its protein product is CASSKRLAGGDEQFF.